This T cell receptor beta chain was captured by sequencing in a study of blood T cell repertoires in COVID-19. About the study: The study drew acute and convalescent COVID-19 samples from the United States, Italy and Spain. T cells, B-cell-depleted T cells, or PBMCs supplied cDNA or gDNA.

In the original analysis: Reference gene primer amplification yielded estimated nucleated cell counts. The data were produced by immunoSEQ multiplex PCR, yet TCRdb's version contains in-frame clones alone and is incomplete. Clone size and V and J calls were adopted from that table, with D and trimming inferred from the DNA. Of some 78,000 clones listed, around 90% are singletons. This clone occurred once. This CDR3 region has 15 residues. The germline CDR1 and CDR2 sequences are MDHEN and SYDVKM. V shed 5 bases, J shed 3 bases, and the junction held 7 bases outside the gene matches. The specimen was peripheral blood. The TCR originated in an elderly woman with active or convalescent COVID-19. The chain recombines TRBV28 with TRBJ1-2, with 9 bases aligning to TRBD1. The CDR3 loop is CASSPGTGTYYGYTF. CDR3 bases: TGTGCCAGCAGTCCCGGGACAGGGACTTACTATGGCTACACCTTC.